The 10 T cell receptor beta chains below come from one sample, sequenced in a study of cytomegalovirus exposure and HLA in healthy donors. The PCR had 60 Vbeta and 13 Jbeta primers. The method was immunoSEQ multiplex PCR; TCRdb's version includes in-frame clones alone and lacks a portion of them. This table has about 200,000 clones, 82% appearing once. The specimen sequenced was PBMCs. Receptor source: a woman aged 50 to 65 in good health and CMV-seropositive.

The CDR3 region is CASSFGQGNSPLHF. CDR3 DNA sequence: TGTGCCAGCAGTTTTGGGCAGGGGAATTCACCCCTCCACTTT. This chain connects TRBV28 to TRBJ1-6, with D perhaps matching TRBD1 (6 bases). Germline V CDR1 and CDR2: MDHEN, SYDVKM. V lost 3 bases and J 7 bases, leaving 10 bases between the germline ends. This CDR3 is 14 amino acids long.

This chain connects TRBV5-1 to TRBJ1-1; a weak D match, TRBD1 (5 bases). V lost 0 bases, J lost 1 base, and 13 bases lay in between. CDR1 SGHRS and CDR2 YFSETQ come from the germline V gene. This CDR3 is 16 amino acids long. This CDR3 reads CASSLAGGGRNTEAFF. The DNA of the CDR3 is TGCGCCAGCAGCTTGGCCGGGGGTGGTAGGAACACTGAAGCTTTCTTT.

This rearrangement joins TRBV7-7 to TRBJ2-1, with 11 bases lining up with TRBD2. CDR1 and CDR2 from the germline V gene are SSHAT and FNYEAQ (reference sequence). CDR3 length: 15 amino acids. Losses at the gene ends were 5 bases for V and 5 bases for J; bases not matched to a gene: 5. CDR3 residues: CASSPTSGMNNEQFF. In nucleotides, the CDR3 is TGTGCCAGCAGCCCGACTAGCGGGATGAACAATGAGCAGTTCTTC.

The chain employs TRBV7-2 and TRBJ2-4; 8 bases are a match to TRBD1. The CDR3 extends over 15 amino acids. The V gene end was trimmed by 5 bases and the J gene end by 8 bases; junction bases not matched to a gene: 11. The V gene's germline CDR1 is SGHTA and CDR2 FQGNSA. Here the CDR3 reads CASSLRRTGTYIQYF. The CDR3 DNA is TGTGCCAGCAGCCTGAGACGGACAGGGACTTACATTCAGTACTTC. Combining the CDR3 with reference TRBV7-2 and TRBJ2-4 gives the whole variable domain GAGVSQSPSNKVTEKGKDVELRCDPISGHTALYWYRQSLGQGLEFLIYFQGNSAPDKSGLPSDRFSAERTGGSVSTLTIQRTQQEDSAVYLCASSLRRTGTYIQYFGAGTRLSVL.

The chain has TRBV2 and TRBJ2-1; no definite D call. Trimming pared 2 bases from V and 2 bases from J, leaving 7 bases between. CDR3 length equals 14 residues. Germline CDR1 is SNHLY and CDR2 is FYNNEI. CDR3 loop: CASSELRTYNEQFF. The CDR3 region has the DNA TGTGCCAGCAGTGAATTGAGGACCTACAATGAGCAGTTCTTC.

The rearrangement links TRBV13 to TRBJ2-5; TRBD2 matches at 9 bases. Germline V lookup: CDR1 PRHDT, CDR2 FYEKMQ (reference sequence). J was trimmed by 4 bases and V by 1 base; bases with no gene match: 16. This CDR3 has 19 amino acids. CDR3 bases: TGTGCCAGCAGCTTAGAGGTTAGCGGGAGACCGGGCTGCGGAGAGACCCAGTACTTC. It codes for CASSLEVSGRPGCGETQYF.

V and J are TRBV28 and TRBJ1-2, with TRBD1 matching 10 bases. CDR3 length equals 15 residues. The J segment lost 8 bases and the V segment lost 5 bases, leaving 11 bases of the junction unmatched. Germline CDR1 reads MDHEN; CDR2 reads SYDVKM. For the CDR3, the DNA is TGTGCCAGCAGTCCCCTTGGACAGGGGGTGGGAGGCTACACCTTC. Its protein product is CASSPLGQGVGGYTF.

This clone showed up just once. V and J are TRBV11-2 and TRBJ2-5, with unresolved D. V lost 4 bases, J lost 2 bases, and 11 bases lay in between. CDR3 length: 14 amino acids. Looked up from germline, CDR1 is SGHAT and CDR2 is FQNNGV. This CDR3 is CASSSVGRQETQYF. In nucleotides, the CDR3 is TGTGCCAGCAGCTCAGTAGGCAGGCAAGAGACCCAGTACTTC.

The rearrangement uses TRBV11-2 and TRBJ1-4; D unresolved. CDR1 is SGHAT, CDR2 FQNNGV, per germline. The CDR3 spans 14 residues. Between the trimmed V and J ends, which lost 2 bases and 5 bases, there was a span of 9 bases. CDR3 region: CASSLSAFNEKLFF. The CDR3 nucleotides read TGTGCCAGCAGCTTATCCGCGTTCAATGAAAAACTGTTTTTT.

The chain recombines TRBV27 with TRBJ2-7, with 11 bases fitting TRBD2. Per germline, CDR1 MNHEY and CDR2 SMNVEV (reference sequence). The length of the CDR3 is 16 residues. The V gene end was trimmed by 4 bases and the J gene end by 2 bases; junction bases not matched to a gene: 7. The chain's CDR3 is CASSSTGTSGTYEQYF. CDR3 in DNA: TGTGCCAGCAGTTCCACCGGGACTAGCGGCACCTACGAGCAGTACTTC.